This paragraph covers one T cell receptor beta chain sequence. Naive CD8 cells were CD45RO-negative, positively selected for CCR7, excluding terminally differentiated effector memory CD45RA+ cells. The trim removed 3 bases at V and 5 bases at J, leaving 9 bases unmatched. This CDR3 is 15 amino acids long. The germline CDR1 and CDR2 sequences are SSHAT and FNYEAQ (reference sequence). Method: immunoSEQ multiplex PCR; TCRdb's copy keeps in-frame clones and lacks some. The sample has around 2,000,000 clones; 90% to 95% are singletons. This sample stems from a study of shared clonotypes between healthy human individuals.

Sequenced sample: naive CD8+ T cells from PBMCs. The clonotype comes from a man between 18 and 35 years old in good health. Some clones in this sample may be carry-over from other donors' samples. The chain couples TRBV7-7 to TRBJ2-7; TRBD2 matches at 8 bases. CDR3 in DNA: TGTGCCAGCAGCTTTGGCCCCGGGGGGGTCGACGAGCAGTACTTC. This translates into CASSFGPGGVDEQYF.